This T cell receptor beta chain was sequenced in a study of post-analysis software for immune sequencing data. Study as a whole: The disease courses covered relapsing-remitting, secondary progressive and progressive-relapsing multiple sclerosis.

Germline assignment: CDR1 DFQATT and CDR2 SNEGSKA (reference sequence). This CDR3 spans 12 amino acids. TCR beta cDNA libraries included unique molecular identifiers. cDNA molecules numbering 400,000 to 550,000 came from approximately 0.91 to 9.4 million T cells. TCRdb used MiXCR to reprocess the PCR reads, holding one entry per CDR3 protein. The data hold some 500,000 distinct CDR3 sequences, with around 40% observed a single time. Findings of the study overall: Multiple sclerosis patients had significantly lower normalized Chao1 diversity than controls. About 5 TRBV segments occurring more often in patients than controls included TRBV5-6, TRBV5-1 and TRBV20-1. Samples sharing a preparation batch grouped tightly together when assessed by F measure.

With respect to this clonotype: Its antigen is unidentified.

The chain has TRBV20-1 and TRBJ2-3, with TRBD2 matching 11 bases. The sequencing input was blood. The source of this sequence is a girl under 18 with multiple sclerosis. CDR3 nucleotides: TGCAGCGTAGCGGGAGGGCCAGATACGCAGTATTTT. It is translated as CSVAGGPDTQYF.